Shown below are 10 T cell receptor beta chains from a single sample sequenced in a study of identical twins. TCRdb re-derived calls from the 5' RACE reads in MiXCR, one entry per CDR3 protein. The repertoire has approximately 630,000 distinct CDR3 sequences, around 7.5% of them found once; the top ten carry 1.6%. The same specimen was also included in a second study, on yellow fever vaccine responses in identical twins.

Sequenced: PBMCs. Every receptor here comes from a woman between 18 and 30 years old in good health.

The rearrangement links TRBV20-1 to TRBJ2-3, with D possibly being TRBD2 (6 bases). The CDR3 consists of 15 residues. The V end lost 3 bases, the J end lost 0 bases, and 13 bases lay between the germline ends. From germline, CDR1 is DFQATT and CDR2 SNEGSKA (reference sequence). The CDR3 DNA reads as TGCAGTGCTAGTATCCACGGGAGAAGCACAGATACGCAGTATTTT. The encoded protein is CSASIHGRSTDTQYF.

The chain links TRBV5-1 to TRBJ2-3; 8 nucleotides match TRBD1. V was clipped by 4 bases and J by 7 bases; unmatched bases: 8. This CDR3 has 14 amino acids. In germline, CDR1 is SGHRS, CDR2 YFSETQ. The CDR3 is CASSPDRVGYTQYF. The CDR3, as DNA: TGCGCCAGCAGCCCGGACAGGGTCGGATATACGCAGTATTTT.

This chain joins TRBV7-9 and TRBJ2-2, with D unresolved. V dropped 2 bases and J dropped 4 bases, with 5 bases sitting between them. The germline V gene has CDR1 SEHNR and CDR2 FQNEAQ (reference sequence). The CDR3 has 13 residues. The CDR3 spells CASSLWVTGELFF. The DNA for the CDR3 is TGTGCCAGCAGCTTATGGGTCACCGGGGAGCTGTTTTTT.

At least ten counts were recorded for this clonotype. The CDR3 nucleotides are TGTGCCAGCAGTTCGAGAGGAAAGACAGTCTCCTACGAGCAGTACGTC. It translates to CASSSRGKTVSYEQYV. The chain carries TRBV12-3 or TRBV12-4 and TRBJ2-7, with D tentatively TRBD1 (5 bases). V lost 4 bases and J lost 0, with 16 bases in between. This CDR3 is built from 16 residues.

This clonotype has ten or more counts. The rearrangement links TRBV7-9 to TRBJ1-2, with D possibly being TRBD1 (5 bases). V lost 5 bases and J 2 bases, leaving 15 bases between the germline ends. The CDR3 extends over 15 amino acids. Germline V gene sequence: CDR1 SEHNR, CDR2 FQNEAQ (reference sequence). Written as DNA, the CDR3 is TGTGCCAGCAGCCGAACGGGACGTCAAAACTATGGCTACACCTTC. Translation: CASSRTGRQNYGYTF.

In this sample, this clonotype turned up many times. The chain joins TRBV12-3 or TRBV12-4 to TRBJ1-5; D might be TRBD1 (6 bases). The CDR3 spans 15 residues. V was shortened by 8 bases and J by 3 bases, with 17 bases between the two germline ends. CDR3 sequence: CASGAGGSVNQPQHF. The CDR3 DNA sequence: TGTGCCAGCGGTGCGGGGGGCTCGGTCAATCAGCCCCAGCATTTT.

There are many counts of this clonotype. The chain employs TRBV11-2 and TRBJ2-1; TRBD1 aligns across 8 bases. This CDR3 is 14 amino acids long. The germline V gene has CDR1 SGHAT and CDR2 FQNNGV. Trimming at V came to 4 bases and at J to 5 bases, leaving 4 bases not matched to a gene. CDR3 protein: CASSWPTGDNEQFF. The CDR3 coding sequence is TGTGCCAGCAGCTGGCCGACAGGGGACAATGAGCAGTTCTTC.

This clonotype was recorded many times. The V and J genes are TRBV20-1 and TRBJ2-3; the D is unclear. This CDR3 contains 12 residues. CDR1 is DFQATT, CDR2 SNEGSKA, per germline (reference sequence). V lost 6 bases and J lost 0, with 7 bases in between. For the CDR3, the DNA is TGCAGTGCCGAGCAGAGCACAGATACGCAGTATTTT. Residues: CSAEQSTDTQYF.

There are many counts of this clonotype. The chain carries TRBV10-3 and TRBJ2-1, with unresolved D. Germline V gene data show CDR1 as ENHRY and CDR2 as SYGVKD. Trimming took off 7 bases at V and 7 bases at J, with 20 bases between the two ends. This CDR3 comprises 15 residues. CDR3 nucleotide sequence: TGTGCCATCACCACAGAGCCCCCTTATGGGAATGAGCAGTTCTTC. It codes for CAITTEPPYGNEQFF.

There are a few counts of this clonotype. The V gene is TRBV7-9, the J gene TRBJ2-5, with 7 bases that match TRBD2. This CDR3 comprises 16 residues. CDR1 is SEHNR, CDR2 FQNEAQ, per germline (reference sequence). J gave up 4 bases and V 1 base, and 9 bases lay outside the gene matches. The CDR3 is CASSLVRENLGETQYF. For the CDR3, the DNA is TGTGCCAGCAGCTTAGTGCGGGAGAACCTGGGAGAGACCCAGTACTTC.